This TCR beta chain was profiled in a study of blood T cell repertoires in COVID-19 (TCRdb year 2020). With regard to the full study: The collaborator samples originated in the United States, Italy and Spain and spanned the acute and convalescent phases of COVID-19. Samples came from the ongoing ImmuneRACE study (first 160 participants) plus 1,254 subjects from 6 global collaborators. The dataset comprised deeply sampled blood TCRbeta repertoires from subjects exposed to, actively infected with, or recovered from COVID-19. The repertoires were released in a freely available public database meant as a resource for research on the immune response to SARS-CoV-2. The material from the prospective study consisted of cDNA or gDNA derived from T cells, B-cell-depleted T cells, or PBMCs. Where available, HLA class I and class II types were obtained from metadata supplied by the sample provider rather than from assay-based typing. Sample metadata almost always included a de-identified subject ID, COVID-19 status, age in years and sex. Study-wide conclusions, independent of this receptor: How much clinical and demographic metadata was included differed by source and by participant, and the metadata was provided uncurated.

Trimming accounts for 2 bases at V and 5 bases at J, while the number of junction bases matched to no gene is 6. The CDR3 runs 14 residues from the cysteine to the phenylalanine. The kept DNA is CDR3 alone, 42 bases in frame from the first base. The germline V gene gives CDR1 as SQVTM and CDR2 as ANQGSEA. As regards this clone: There is no known antigen for this receptor. No base quality values were provided; no much bigger clone lies one nucleotide off.

Whole blood was collected in K2EDTA tubes by collaborating institutions according to the institutions' own protocols. For TCRbeta analysis, collaborator samples were shipped as frozen whole blood, as isolated PBMCs, or as DNA extracted from either sample type. The immunoSEQ Assay, a bias-controlled multiplex PCR, was used to amplify TCRbeta CDR3 regions from genomic DNA. The original pipeline was this. Within the assay, amplification of reference gene primers was used to estimate how many nucleated cells each sample contained. To quantify the absolute abundance of each unique TCRbeta CDR3 rearrangement, sequence reads were collapsed and filtered. For each sample, productive Simpson clonality was calculated as the square root of Simpson's diversity index over productive rearrangements. The immuneACCESS repertoire file appears here via TCRdb, limited to in-frame rearrangements. These files lack a portion of the clones; in checked studies, under half of the deficit traces to unresolved V genes, and the cause of the others is not known. Clone size and the V and J calls come from that table; the DNA yielded D and trimming. The sample profile shows tens of thousands of clones; about 87% of them were found once. Of the sample, around 7.8% falls within the top ten clones.

The receptor comes from a man older than 75 with active or convalescent COVID-19. The chain is made from TRBV29-1 and TRBJ2-1; 7 bases in between match TRBD2. Material for sequencing was peripheral blood. The base sequence is TGCAGCGTTGAAAACGGGAGGTTGAACAATGAGCAGTTCTTC. Translation gives CSVENGRLNNEQFF.